The 28 T cell receptor beta chains reported below all come from one sample, sequenced in a study of shared clonotypes between healthy human individuals. The protocol was immunoSEQ multiplex PCR, while the TCRdb copy is restricted to in-frame clones and leaves out a portion. The profile covers about 360,000 clones, with 70% to 75% appearing a single time and more than 9% taken by the ten largest. Source material: memory CD4+ T cells sorted from blood. This sample's subset: CD45RA-negative fraction. These receptors were obtained from a man aged 25-45 years in good health.

V is TRBV7-9 and J is TRBJ2-5; no clear D. The CDR3 has 12 residues. V lost 0 bases to trimming and J lost 10 bases, with 9 bases between them. Germline CDR1 and CDR2: SEHNR and FQNEAQ (reference sequence). Here the CDR3 reads CASSLAYSGQYF. The CDR3 nucleotides are TGTGCCAGCAGCTTAGCGTACAGTGGCCAGTACTTC.

The gene calls are TRBV30 and TRBJ2-7, with a possible D match to TRBD1 (6 bases). The CDR3 extends over 13 amino acids. CDR1 and CDR2 from the germline V gene are GTSNPN and SVGIG (reference sequence). V was pared by 0 bases and J by 6 bases, with 12 bases between. CDR3 nucleotides: TGTGCCTGGAGTGTAGCCAGGGGCGGCGAGCAGTACTTC. It translates to CAWSVARGGEQYF.

This clone has a single count. The rearrangement uses TRBV27 and TRBJ1-5; 7 bases are a match to TRBD1. With V trimmed by 5 bases and J by 6 bases, 10 bases remained unmatched. The CDR3 runs 15 residues. Germline values: CDR1 MNHEY, CDR2 SMNVEV (reference sequence). The CDR3 loop is CASSPSRDSGQPQHF. The CDR3 DNA reads as TGTGCCAGCAGTCCGAGCCGGGACAGCGGTCAGCCCCAGCATTTT.

This clone was detected only a few times. The V and J genes are TRBV29-1 and TRBJ1-1, with 7 bases aligning to TRBD1. CDR3 length equals 13 residues. The junction had 3 bases not matched to a gene; V was cut back by 4 bases and J by 1 base. The germline V gene has CDR1 SQVTM and CDR2 ANQGSEA. CDR3: CSVGQGTNTEAFF. CDR3 nucleotide sequence: TGCAGCGTTGGACAGGGAACGAACACTGAAGCTTTCTTT.

This chain connects TRBV7-8 to TRBJ1-4; D is ambiguous. Germline CDR1 and CDR2: SGHVS and FQNEAQ. V dropped 6 bases and J dropped 2 bases, with 16 bases sitting between them. The CDR3 is 16 residues long. CDR3 region: CASRMASTGTNEKLFF. CDR3 sequence (DNA): TGTGCCAGCAGAATGGCGTCTACGGGGACTAATGAAAAACTGTTTTTT.

As DNA, the CDR3 is TGTGCCAGCAGCTTGGTCGAGGGCAGACTCAATGAGCAGTTCTTC. Protein: CASSLVEGRLNEQFF. The gene calls are TRBV5-4 and TRBJ2-1; possible D gene TRBD2, 5 bases. CDR3 size: 15 residues. Deletions cut 0 bases from V and 6 bases from J, with 13 bases between. The germline V gene encodes CDR1 SGHNT and CDR2 YYREEE (reference sequence).

The rearrangement joins TRBV10-3 to TRBJ1-2; 9 positions match TRBD1. V lost 8 bases, J lost 0 bases, and 7 bases stayed unmatched. Germline V lookup: CDR1 ENHRY, CDR2 SYGVKD. The CDR3 contains 15 residues. The DNA for the CDR3 is TGTGCCATCCTTGTCACAGGGGGCTCTAACTATGGCTACACCTTC. Translation: CAILVTGGSNYGYTF.

A few counts support this clone. The chain is built from TRBV5-8 and TRBJ2-4; no clear D gene. The CDR3 is 13 residues long. Germline loops: CDR1 SGHTS, CDR2 YDEGEE. V lost 4 bases, J lost 7 bases, and 12 bases lay in between. CDR3 amino acids: CASSLAHSNIQYF. In nucleotides, the CDR3 is TGTGCCAGCAGCCTGGCCCATTCGAACATTCAGTACTTC.

This CDR3 reads CASSYPNGEAFF. The DNA of the CDR3 is TGTGCCAGCAGTTACCCGAACGGTGAAGCTTTCTTT. V gene TRBV6-6 combines with J gene TRBJ1-1, with no clear D. CDR1 MNHNY and CDR2 SVGAGI come from the germline V gene (reference sequence). The CDR3 totals 12 residues. Trimming removed 2 bases from V and 7 bases from J, with 8 bases in between.

This sequence joins TRBV18 and TRBJ2-7; 7 bases match TRBD2. Germline V gene lookup returns CDR1 KGHSH and CDR2 LQKENI. Trimming took 5 bases from V and 3 from J; bases not matched to a gene: 7. The CDR3 length is 14 residues. DNA for the CDR3: TGTGCCAGCTCAGAACTAGCGAGGGACTACGAGCAGTACTTC. It is translated as CASSELARDYEQYF.

The rearrangement joins TRBV7-6 to TRBJ2-3; D call uncertain. The CDR3 sequence is 14 residues long. The germline V gene encodes CDR1 SGHVS and CDR2 FNYEAQ. Trimming cost V 0 bases and J 2 bases, with 6 bases left between them. In DNA, the CDR3 is TGTGCCAGCAGCTTAGCCGGACCCACAGATACGCAGTATTTT. This translates into CASSLAGPTDTQYF.

This chain uses TRBV7-9 with TRBJ1-5; tentative D call: TRBD1 (5 bases). CDR1 is SEHNR, CDR2 FQNEAQ, per germline (reference sequence). The CDR3 consists of 14 residues. V gave up 3 bases and J gave up 0 bases, with 6 bases separating them. The chain's CDR3 is CASSLGHSNQPQHF. Written as DNA, the CDR3 is TGTGCCAGCAGCTTGGGGCATAGCAATCAGCCCCAGCATTTT. The whole variable domain, remainder taken from reference TRBV7-9 and TRBJ1-5, is DTGVSQNPRHKITKRGQNVTFRCDPISEHNRLYWYRQTLGQGPEFLTYFQNEAQLEKSRLLSDRFSAERPKGSFSTLEIQRTEQGDSAMYLCASSLGHSNQPQHFGDGTRLSIL.

The chain is built from TRBV7-9 and TRBJ2-7; the D is unclear. The CDR3 has 13 amino acids. Trimming cost V 1 base and J 6 bases, with 10 bases left between them. From germline, CDR1 is SEHNR and CDR2 FQNEAQ (reference sequence). The CDR3 protein is CASSLGARSEQYF. The DNA for the CDR3 is TGTGCCAGCAGCTTAGGGGCCAGGTCCGAGCAGTACTTC.

This clone has just one count. The V call is TRBV6-5, the J call TRBJ2-1, with D tentatively TRBD1 (6 bases). Trimming cost V 8 bases and J 0 bases, with 11 bases left between them. Germline CDR1 is MNHEY and CDR2 is SVGAGI. CDR3 size: 14 residues. CDR3 in amino acids: CASQRGSSYNEQFF. Written as DNA, the CDR3 is TGTGCCAGCCAAAGGGGGAGCTCCTACAATGAGCAGTTCTTC.

The chain employs TRBV19 and TRBJ2-6; 13 bases line up with TRBD2. This CDR3 comprises 21 residues. J gave up 2 bases and V 3 bases, and 13 bases lay outside the gene matches. CDR1 and CDR2 from the germline V gene are LNHDA and SQIVND (reference sequence). The CDR3 coding sequence is TGTGCCAGTAGTATTCAGTTACCTACTAGCGGGAGGGCCGCTGGGGCCAACGTCCTGACTTTC. It translates to CASSIQLPTSGRAAGANVLTF.

This chain uses TRBV30 with TRBJ1-2; D not certain. Per germline, CDR1 GTSNPN and CDR2 SVGIG (reference sequence). CDR3 length: 15 amino acids. Trimming shortened V by 1 base and J by 0 bases, and 12 bases separated the two germline ends. This CDR3 is CAWSGGADTNYGYTF. CDR3 bases: TGTGCCTGGAGTGGCGGTGCAGACACTAACTATGGCTACACCTTC.

The V gene is TRBV5-1, the J gene TRBJ2-7, with 8 bases aligning to TRBD2. J was trimmed by 2 bases and V by 1 base; bases with no gene match: 11. The CDR3 contains 17 residues. Germline loops: CDR1 SGHRS, CDR2 YFSETQ. This CDR3 is CASSLWSGAGRAYEQYF. CDR3 bases: TGCGCCAGCAGCTTGTGGTCTGGGGCCGGGAGGGCCTACGAGCAGTACTTC. Full variable domain (rest looked up from reference TRBV5-1 and TRBJ2-7): KAGVTQTPRYLIKTRGQQVTLSCSPISGHRSVSWYQQTPGQGLQFLFEYFSETQRNKGNFPGRFSGRQFSNSRSEMNVSTLELGDSALYLCASSLWSGAGRAYEQYFGPGTRLTVT.

In this sample, this clone turned up a few times. The chain has TRBV7-9 and TRBJ2-3; 9 nucleotides agree with TRBD1. The length of the CDR3 is 15 residues. CDR1 and CDR2 from the germline V gene are SEHNR and FQNEAQ (reference sequence). The trim removed 1 base at V and 5 bases at J, leaving 4 bases unmatched. CDR3 DNA: TGTGCCAGCAGCTTAGGGGACAGGGTCGGAGATACGCAGTATTTT. It encodes CASSLGDRVGDTQYF. The full variable domain, with the rest looked up from reference TRBV7-9 and TRBJ2-3, is DTGVSQNPRHKITKRGQNVTFRCDPISEHNRLYWYRQTLGQGPEFLTYFQNEAQLEKSRLLSDRFSAERPKGSFSTLEIQRTEQGDSAMYLCASSLGDRVGDTQYFGPGTRLTVL.

The V gene is TRBV10-2, the J gene TRBJ2-3, with 11 positions matching TRBD2. Per germline, CDR1 WSHSY and CDR2 SAAADI. V dropped 7 bases and J dropped 1; count of bases not matched to a gene: 16. The CDR3 is 19 amino acids. In nucleotides, the CDR3 is TGCGCCAGCATCCCGTCATTTCCCGGGACTAGCGGTCGCACAGATACGCAGTATTTT. Translating gives CASIPSFPGTSGRTDTQYF.

This clone turned up a few times. The gene calls are TRBV7-7 and TRBJ2-6, with TRBD2 as a possible D gene (6 bases). This CDR3 is 13 amino acids long. Germline lookup yields CDR1 SSHAT and CDR2 FNYEAQ (reference sequence). Between the trimmed V and J ends, which lost 8 bases and 2 bases, there was a span of 7 bases. The CDR3 spells CASREPGANVLTF. CDR3 coding DNA: TGTGCCAGCCGGGAGCCTGGGGCCAACGTCCTGACTTTC.

This clone turned up a few times. This chain links TRBV5-1 with TRBJ2-2, with a possible D match to TRBD2 (6 bases). The germline V gene encodes CDR1 SGHRS and CDR2 YFSETQ. This CDR3 contains 15 residues. Between the trimmed V and J ends, which lost 4 bases and 4 bases, there was a span of 14 bases. In DNA, the CDR3 is TGCGCCAGCAGCCCCGGGAGATTAGGCACCGGGGAGCTGTTTTTT. This sequence encodes CASSPGRLGTGELFF.

Comments on this clone: The junction does not match germline at one end; this may be a read error. This rearrangement joins TRBV30 to TRBJ2-2; 8 nucleotides match TRBD1. This CDR3 has 20 amino acids. Germline loops: CDR1 GTSNPN, CDR2 SVGIG (reference sequence). DNA of the CDR3: TGTGCCTGGAGTGCCCTCTACGGACAGGGCCCTTTTGACTGGCACCGGGGAGCTGTTTTT. Its protein product is CAWSALYGQGPFDWHRGAVF.

This clone appeared a few times. At the DNA level, this CDR3 is encoded by other sequences in the same sample as well. This chain links TRBV5-1 with TRBJ1-1; no reliable D call. The CDR3 totals 13 residues. Trimming removed 2 bases from V and 2 bases from J, with 7 bases in between. The germline CDR1 and CDR2 sequences are SGHRS and YFSETQ. The CDR3, as DNA: TGCGCCAGCAGCTTCGACACAAACACTGAAGCTTTCTTT. Amino acid sequence: CASSFDTNTEAFF.

The V and J genes are TRBV7-2 and TRBJ1-5; maybe TRBD1 (6 bases). CDR1 and CDR2 from the germline V gene are SGHTA and FQGNSA. The germline V and J ends were trimmed by 5 bases and 6 bases, with 17 bases remaining between them. The CDR3 is made up of 15 amino acids. The CDR3 bases are TGTGCCAGCAGCGCTTCCGGGGGCGGCGGTCAGCCCCAGCATTTT. Protein sequence: CASSASGGGGQPQHF.

The genes are TRBV6-1 and TRBJ1-3, with D maybe TRBD1 (5 bases). Trimming cost V 2 bases and J 4 bases, with 6 bases left between them. The germline gives CDR1 MNHNS, CDR2 SASEGT. This CDR3 has 13 amino acids. The CDR3 nucleotides read TGTGCCAGCAGTGAAAACAGGGGAAACACCATATATTTT. It translates to CASSENRGNTIYF.

The chain links TRBV19 to TRBJ1-5, with D unresolved. The CDR3 extends over 16 amino acids. CDR1 is LNHDA and CDR2 is SQIVND in the germline V gene (reference sequence). The V and J ends lost 3 bases and 4 bases respectively, with 16 bases between them. The CDR3 protein is CASSISGQHANQPQHF. The CDR3 bases are TGTGCCAGTAGTATTTCCGGCCAACACGCAAATCAGCCCCAGCATTTT.

The V gene is TRBV13, the J gene TRBJ2-3; D gene ambiguous. The CDR3 length is 14 residues. The germline CDR1 and CDR2 sequences are PRHDT and FYEKMQ (reference sequence). V shed 5 bases and J shed 2 bases, with 11 bases lying between them. CDR3 in DNA: TGTGCCAGCAGCGACACGGCGGCCACAGATACGCAGTATTTT. This sequence encodes CASSDTAATDTQYF.

The chain recombines TRBV5-5 with TRBJ2-2; 9 bases are a match to TRBD1. Germline V gene lookup returns CDR1 SGHKS and CDR2 YYEKEE (reference sequence). CDR3 length: 15 amino acids. After removal of 4 bases from V and 6 bases from J, the junction contained 7 bases not matched to a gene. The CDR3, as DNA: TGTGCCAGCAGCAAGGGGACAGGGCGGGCCGGGGAGCTGTTTTTT. Encoded protein: CASSKGTGRAGELFF.